This record looks at one TCR beta chain sequence and its context. The record originates from a study of beta chain features in type 1 diabetes. Every single donor gave one heparinised blood draw, and these averaged around 120 mL. Sequenced material consisted of expressed TCRB transcripts (all of the isolated RNA was reverse transcribed). Measured with immunoSEQ multiplex PCR; TCRdb has only the in-frame clones, and not every one. The table records 300,000 to 450,000 clones, about 19% of them present only once. The CDR3 covers 14 residues. V lost 1 base and J lost 5, with 10 bases in between. Germline CDR1 is SGHAT and CDR2 is FQNNGV.

This TCR was sampled from a woman aged 18-30 years in good health. What was sequenced was naive CD4+ T cells from blood. This sequence joins TRBV11-2 and TRBJ2-3; TRBD1 is a possible D gene (5 bases). The CDR3 spells CASSLAGPRDTQYF. CDR3 nucleotides: TGTGCCAGCAGCTTAGCAGGGCCTCGAGATACGCAGTATTTT.